The sample holds a few counts of the clone carrying this T cell receptor beta chain. The data were obtained in a study of long-term antiretroviral therapy in people with HIV. immunoSEQ v3.0 was run at survey level. Sequenced by immunoSEQ multiplex PCR; TCRdb stores in-frame clones only, minus some. Among 38,000 or so clones listed, around 75% were seen once. V lost 1 base and J 5 bases, leaving 12 bases between the germline ends. This CDR3 region has 14 residues. CDR1 is SGHVS and CDR2 is FQNEAQ in the germline V gene. Sample: unsorted PBMCs, taken 1.5 years after starting antiretroviral therapy. This TCR was recovered from a man aged 18 to 29 with HIV. The chain couples TRBV7-8 to TRBJ2-7, with D possibly TRBD2 on 5 matching bases. The CDR3, as DNA: TGTGCCAGCAGCTTAGTTGAGACTACGGACGAGCAGTACTTC. This gives the protein CASSLVETTDEQYF.